This T cell receptor (beta chain) was observed in a study of CD8+ T cells in alopecia areata. Treatment described: oral pan-JAK inhibitor, 5-10 mg twice daily. RNA was isolated and reverse transcribed to cDNA, the sequencing template. The protocol was immunoSEQ multiplex PCR, while the TCRdb copy is restricted to in-frame clones and leaves out a portion. In the table there are approximately 300,000 clones, 58% of which are singletons. V was cut by 7 bases and J by 0 bases, with 11 bases left in between. The CDR3 consists of 13 residues. Germline values: CDR1 SQVTM, CDR2 ANQGSEA. The clonotype comes from a human donor with alopecia areata. The sample was CD4+ T cells sorted from blood, taken at week 24, from a patient treated with tofacitinib. The gene calls are TRBV29-1 and TRBJ2-3; no reliable D call. CDR3 in DNA: TGCAGCGCCGGTGCCACTAGCACAGATACGCAGTATTTT. It yields the protein CSAGATSTDTQYF.